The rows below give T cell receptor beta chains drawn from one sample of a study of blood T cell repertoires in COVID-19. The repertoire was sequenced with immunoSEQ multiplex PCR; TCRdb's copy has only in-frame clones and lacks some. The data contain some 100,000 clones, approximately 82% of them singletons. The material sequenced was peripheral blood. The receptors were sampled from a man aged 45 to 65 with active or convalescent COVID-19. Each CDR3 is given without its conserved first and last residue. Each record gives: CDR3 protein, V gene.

CDR3aa: ASSSSGLGRYTGELF
v_gene: TRBV28

CDR3aa: ASSPQTVMNTEAF
v_gene: TRBV27

CDR3aa: ASRTGTGGNTIY
v_gene: TRBV6-5

CDR3aa: ASSEVGQGAGGYT
v_gene: TRBV25-1

CDR3aa: ASNRAANSPLH
v_gene: TRBV12-3/TRBV12-4

CDR3aa: ASSSGTGGFGETQY
v_gene: TRBV7-9

CDR3aa: ASSLGEGYNSPLH
v_gene: TRBV5-1

CDR3aa: ASSQGNIPEGPDTQY
v_gene: TRBV5-8

CDR3aa: ASSEGRVEAF
v_gene: TRBV6-1

CDR3aa: ASSSGTPGGYT
v_gene: TRBV28

CDR3aa: ASSGTSGGGTDTQY
v_gene: TRBV19

CDR3aa: AISEQQGGNSPLH
v_gene: TRBV10-3

CDR3aa: ASSLVTSGGFYYNEQF
v_gene: TRBV3-1/TRBV3-2

CDR3aa: ASSRQVNTEAF
v_gene: TRBV7-9

CDR3aa: AWSVGGAHTEAF
v_gene: TRBV30

CDR3aa: ASSRTSGVLNEQF
v_gene: TRBV14

CDR3aa: ASSTWTGGNTEAF
v_gene: TRBV7-8

CDR3aa: ASTLRGGAETQY
v_gene: TRBV27

CDR3aa: ASSQGLERGPGTGELF
v_gene: TRBV4-1

CDR3aa: ASSDLETQY
v_gene: TRBV6-6

CDR3aa: ASNELAGELF
v_gene: TRBV19

CDR3aa: ASSRGVNTEAF
v_gene: TRBV2

CDR3aa: ASSHIQTGGHEQY
v_gene: TRBV6-5

CDR3aa: ASSQDYGSQETQY
v_gene: TRBV14

CDR3aa: ASSLGDLILAGELF
v_gene: TRBV5-1

CDR3aa: AISEGTGGGEQF
v_gene: TRBV10-3

CDR3aa: ASWDTSNTGELF
v_gene: TRBV6-6

CDR3aa: ASSPLLTGETQY
v_gene: TRBV6-2/TRBV6-3

CDR3aa: ATTGQGAAGANVLT
v_gene: TRBV6-6

CDR3aa: ASSLMGGRGTDTQY
v_gene: TRBV7-2

CDR3aa: ASSPGESYEQY
v_gene: TRBV9

CDR3aa: ASSPYGQGEGSPLH
v_gene: TRBV5-5

CDR3aa: SLGPGTDTQY
v_gene: TRBV30

CDR3aa: ASSSGLAGDTQY
v_gene: TRBV10-1

CDR3aa: ASSQGVGSIPNQPQH
v_gene: TRBV27

CDR3aa: ASSTYRDGYT
v_gene: TRBV6-2/TRBV6-3

CDR3aa: ASSLGDPRDYPNEQF
v_gene: TRBV7-9

CDR3aa: ASSLASSGSYNEQF
v_gene: TRBV5-4

CDR3aa: ASSHTTGDYGYT
v_gene: TRBV4-3

CDR3aa: ASSQARGAGYEQY
v_gene: TRBV4-3

CDR3aa: ASGLAGTNNEQF
v_gene: TRBV28

CDR3aa: ASSQDLQSDYGYT
v_gene: TRBV3-1/TRBV3-2

CDR3aa: ASAISGGHTDTQY
v_gene: TRBV5-1

CDR3aa: SASGGLQETQY
v_gene: TRBV20-1

CDR3aa: ASSVRQTPSRNEQF
v_gene: TRBV6-1

CDR3aa: ASSSGGRATGELF
v_gene: TRBV7-8

CDR3aa: ASSLGGGQESGANVLT
v_gene: TRBV5-1

CDR3aa: ASSTEITDTQY
v_gene: TRBV5-4

CDR3aa: ASSFGGGNNQPQH
v_gene: TRBV7-8

CDR3aa: ASSMDAGGGRTEAF
v_gene: TRBV19